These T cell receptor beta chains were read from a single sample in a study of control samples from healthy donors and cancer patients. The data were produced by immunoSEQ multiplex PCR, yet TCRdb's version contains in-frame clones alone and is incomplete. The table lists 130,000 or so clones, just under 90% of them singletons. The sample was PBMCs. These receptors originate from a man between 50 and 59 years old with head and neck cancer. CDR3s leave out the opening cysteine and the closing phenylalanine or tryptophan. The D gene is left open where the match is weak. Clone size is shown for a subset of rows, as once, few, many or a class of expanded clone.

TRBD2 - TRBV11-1 ASSAPGLAGEKQY
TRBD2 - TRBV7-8 ASSFRLAGGSDTQY
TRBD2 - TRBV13 ASSPAGTSGAGNEQF
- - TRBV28 ASSILGRTQGVETQY
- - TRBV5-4 ASSTTGDYEQY
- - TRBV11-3 ASSLQGSNTGELF
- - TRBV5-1 ASSFGSTNTEAF
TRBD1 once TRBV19 ASSMVWTGVYEQY
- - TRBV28 ASSPTASSVVRGELF
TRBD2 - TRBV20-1 SASWTSGIDEQF
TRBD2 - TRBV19 ASSINGGSSYNEQF
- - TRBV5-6 ASSQTDYNEQF
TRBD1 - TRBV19 ATQRQGVREKLF
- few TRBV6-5 ASSYSAVRTDTQY
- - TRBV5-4 ASSLGIGTGTGELF
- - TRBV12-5 ASGPQGSGELF